The 2 T cell receptor beta chains in this list originate from one sample, sequenced in a study of blood T cells in healthy people across ages. A sample-barcoded 5' primer and a J-beta primer mix were used in a second PCR of roughly 6 to 11 cycles. Each CDR3 protein gets one entry after TCRdb re-called the 5' RACE reads with MiXCR. The table includes 500,000 to 550,000 distinct CDR3 sequences, nearly 25% detected once. These data were also reused for a study on T cells of mothers and their children.

The source material was blood. The receptors here all came from a boy between 5 and 17 years old in good health.

This rearrangement joins TRBV29-1 to TRBJ2-5; D might be TRBD2 (6 bases). Between the trimmed V and J ends, which lost 6 bases and 2 bases, there was a span of 13 bases. Germline V CDR1 and CDR2: SQVTM, ANQGSEA. The CDR3 is 13 amino acids. DNA for the CDR3: TGCAGCGTGGAGCGGGTCCCGCAAGAGACCCAGTACTTC. Its protein product is CSVERVPQETQYF.

This clonotype appeared a few times. The chain employs TRBV28 and TRBJ2-7, with unresolved D. The CDR3 is 11 residues long. The germline gives CDR1 MDHEN, CDR2 SYDVKM. V lost 8 bases, J lost 6 bases, and 11 bases lay in between. Written as DNA, the CDR3 is TGTGCCAGCTCCGCCCGAAGCGAGCAGTACTTC. It translates to CASSARSEQYF. Together with reference TRBV28 and TRBJ2-7, the CDR3 gives the full variable domain: DVKVTQSSRYLVKRTGEKVFLECVQDMDHENMFWYRQDPGLGLRLIYFSYDVKMKEKGDIPEGYSVSREKKERFSLILESASTNQTSMYLCASSARSEQYFGPGTRLTVT.